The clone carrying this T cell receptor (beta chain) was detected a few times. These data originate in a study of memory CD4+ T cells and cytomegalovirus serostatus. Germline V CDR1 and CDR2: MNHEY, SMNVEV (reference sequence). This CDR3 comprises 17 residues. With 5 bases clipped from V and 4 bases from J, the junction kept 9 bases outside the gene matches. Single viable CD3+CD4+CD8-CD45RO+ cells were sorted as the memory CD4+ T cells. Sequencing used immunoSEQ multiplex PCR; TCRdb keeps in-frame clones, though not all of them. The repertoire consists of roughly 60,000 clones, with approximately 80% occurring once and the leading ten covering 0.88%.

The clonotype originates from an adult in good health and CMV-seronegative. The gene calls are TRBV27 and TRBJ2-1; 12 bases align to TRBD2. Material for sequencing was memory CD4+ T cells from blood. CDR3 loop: CASSLIATSGGYNEQFF. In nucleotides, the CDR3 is TGTGCCAGCAGTCTGATTGCGACTAGCGGGGGATACAATGAGCAGTTCTTC.